Listed below are T cell receptor beta chains from one sample, sequenced in a study of post-analysis software for immune sequencing data. TCRdb fed the PCR reads into MiXCR, producing one record per CDR3 protein. The sample includes approximately 770,000 distinct CDR3 sequences, just over 45% of them seen just once. The source material was blood. Every receptor here comes from a girl between 10 and 17 years old with multiple sclerosis. CDR3s include the opening cysteine and the closing phenylalanine or tryptophan. Fields, in order: V gene, J gene, clone size, D gene, CDR3 protein, CDR3 DNA. D genes are given only for firm matches. The size field is filled for only some rows; it gives once, few, many or a size class.

v_gene: TRBV27; j_gene: TRBJ2-6; abundance: NA; d_gene: NA; CDR3aa: CASSNRVPIFGANVLTF; CDR3nt: TGTGCCAGCAGTAACAGGGTACCGATTTTTGGGGCCAACGTCCTGACTTTC
v_gene: TRBV3-1; j_gene: TRBJ2-5; abundance: NA; d_gene: TRBD1; CDR3aa: CASSQEDRGGETQYF; CDR3nt: TGTGCCAGCAGCCAAGAGGACAGGGGTGGGGAGACCCAGTACTTC
v_gene: TRBV15; j_gene: TRBJ2-1; abundance: few; d_gene: NA; CDR3aa: CATSRDYGSPHNEQFF; CDR3nt: TGTGCCACCAGCAGAGATTACGGGAGCCCTCACAATGAGCAGTTCTTC
v_gene: TRBV9; j_gene: TRBJ2-6; abundance: few; d_gene: TRBD1; CDR3aa: CASGPDRASSGANVLTF; CDR3nt: TGTGCCAGCGGCCCGGACAGGGCTTCCTCTGGGGCCAACGTCCTGACTTTC
v_gene: TRBV29-1; j_gene: TRBJ2-3; abundance: NA; d_gene: NA; CDR3aa: CSVDFRRTDTQYF; CDR3nt: TGCAGCGTTGACTTCCGGAGAACAGATACGCAGTATTTT
v_gene: TRBV20-1; j_gene: TRBJ1-1; abundance: NA; d_gene: TRBD1; CDR3aa: CSAGGEAFF; CDR3nt: TGCAGTGCAGGGGGCGAAGCTTTCTTT
v_gene: TRBV11-1; j_gene: TRBJ2-5; abundance: NA; d_gene: NA; CDR3aa: CASSLEARRGETQYF; CDR3nt: TGTGCCAGCAGCTTAGAGGCTAGAAGAGGGGAGACCCAGTACTTC
v_gene: TRBV5-1; j_gene: TRBJ2-7; abundance: NA; d_gene: TRBD1; CDR3aa: CASSYVGQGAYEQYF; CDR3nt: TGCGCCAGCAGCTACGTGGGACAGGGGGCCTACGAGCAGTACTTC
v_gene: TRBV12-3/TRBV12-4; j_gene: TRBJ1-2; abundance: NA; d_gene: NA; CDR3aa: CASSRTDTNYGYTF; CDR3nt: TGTGCCAGCAGCCGGACAGATACTAACTATGGCTACACCTTC
v_gene: TRBV7-6; j_gene: TRBJ1-6; abundance: NA; d_gene: NA; CDR3aa: CASSLQGYNSPLHF; CDR3nt: TGTGCCAGCAGCTTACAGGGGTATAATTCACCCCTCCACTTT
v_gene: TRBV6-6; j_gene: TRBJ2-1; abundance: NA; d_gene: NA; CDR3aa: CASSYSRASQKTQFF; CDR3nt: TGTGCCAGCAGTTACTCGAGAGCGTCCCAAAAGACCCAGTTCTTC
v_gene: TRBV5-1; j_gene: TRBJ2-4; abundance: NA; d_gene: NA; CDR3aa: CASSPRQTRNIQYF; CDR3nt: TGCGCCAGCAGCCCCAGACAGACGAGGAACATTCAGTACTTC
v_gene: TRBV10-3; j_gene: TRBJ2-3; abundance: once; d_gene: TRBD1; CDR3aa: CAINPGQGTDTQYF; CDR3nt: TGTGCCATCAATCCCGGACAGGGGACAGATACGCAGTATTTT
v_gene: TRBV28; j_gene: TRBJ2-7; abundance: NA; d_gene: TRBD2; CDR3aa: CASSSPGGHLAGTSYEQYF; CDR3nt: TGTGCCAGCAGCTCCCCGGGGGGGCATTTAGCCGGCACCTCCTACGAGCAGTACTTC
v_gene: TRBV29-1; j_gene: TRBJ2-2; abundance: NA; d_gene: NA; CDR3aa: CSVGDRTNTGELFF; CDR3nt: TGCAGCGTTGGGGACCGCACGAACACCGGGGAGCTGTTTTTT
v_gene: TRBV20-1; j_gene: TRBJ2-1; abundance: NA; d_gene: TRBD2; CDR3aa: CSASWEGFRSYNEQFF; CDR3nt: TGCAGTGCTAGTTGGGAGGGATTTCGCTCCTACAATGAGCAGTTCTTC
v_gene: TRBV12-3/TRBV12-4; j_gene: TRBJ2-1; abundance: few; d_gene: NA; CDR3aa: CASTPGGADNEQFF; CDR3nt: TGTGCCAGCACCCCCGGCGGTGCAGACAATGAGCAGTTCTTC
v_gene: TRBV4-2; j_gene: TRBJ2-7; abundance: NA; d_gene: NA; CDR3aa: CASSHGLGSSYEQYF; CDR3nt: TGTGCCAGCAGCCACGGACTCGGCTCGTCCTACGAGCAGTACTTC
v_gene: TRBV2; j_gene: TRBJ2-3; abundance: NA; d_gene: NA; CDR3aa: CASSLQYTDTQYF; CDR3nt: TGTGCCAGCAGTTTACAATACACAGATACGCAGTATTTT
v_gene: TRBV7-6; j_gene: TRBJ2-7; abundance: NA; d_gene: NA; CDR3aa: CASSKLRDGFYEQYF; CDR3nt: TGTGCCAGCAGTAAACTCCGGGACGGATTCTACGAGCAGTACTTC
v_gene: TRBV7-9; j_gene: TRBJ2-3; abundance: NA; d_gene: TRBD1; CDR3aa: CASSALGGSGTDTQYF; CDR3nt: TGTGCCAGCAGCGCCCTAGGGGGCTCGGGCACAGATACGCAGTATTTT
v_gene: TRBV6-2/TRBV6-3; j_gene: TRBJ2-7; abundance: few; d_gene: NA; CDR3aa: CATKSYSSNSYEQYF; CDR3nt: TGTGCCACCAAGTCCTATTCGAGCAACTCCTACGAGCAGTACTTC
v_gene: TRBV6-5; j_gene: TRBJ1-1; abundance: NA; d_gene: NA; CDR3aa: CASSYSRQSMNTEAFF; CDR3nt: TGTGCCAGCAGTTACTCTCGGCAGTCCATGAACACTGAAGCTTTCTTT
v_gene: TRBV20-1; j_gene: TRBJ2-7; abundance: NA; d_gene: TRBD2; CDR3aa: CSAAIHLAGGYDEQYF; CDR3nt: TGCAGTGCAGCCATCCATTTGGCGGGAGGTTATGACGAGCAGTACTTC
v_gene: TRBV7-2; j_gene: TRBJ2-1; abundance: NA; d_gene: NA; CDR3aa: CASSRSGQRGNEQFF; CDR3nt: TGTGCCAGCAGCAGATCGGGACAGCGGGGCAATGAGCAGTTCTTC